The 8 T cell receptor beta chains in this list originate from one sample, sequenced in a study of shared clonotypes between healthy human individuals. Terminally differentiated effector memory CD45RA+ cells were left out of the naive CD8 fraction, which was CD45RO-negative and positively selected for CCR7. Measured with immunoSEQ multiplex PCR; TCRdb has only the in-frame clones, and not every one. This sample has about 2 million clones, with about 95% found just once. The sequenced material came from naive CD8+ T cells sorted from blood. The receptors here all came from a man younger than 35 in good health.

The gene calls are TRBV9 and TRBJ2-5, with 7 bases identical to TRBD1. V lost 3 bases to trimming and J lost 4 bases; unmatched junction nucleotides: 9. Germline lookup yields CDR1 SGDLS and CDR2 YYNGEE. The CDR3 has 15 amino acids. The CDR3 here is CASSDDGRTGETQYF. CDR3 coding DNA: TGTGCCAGCAGCGACGACGGACGGACAGGAGAGACCCAGTACTTC.

The chain has TRBV5-6 and TRBJ1-2; TRBD1 is a possible D gene (5 bases). Per the germline V gene, CDR1 is SGHDT and CDR2 is YYEEEE. The CDR3 covers 13 residues. Trimming removed 4 bases from V and 4 bases from J, with 11 bases in between. The CDR3 DNA reads as TGTGCCAGCAGCCTGGCGGGACCCTATGGCTACACCTTC. Its translation: CASSLAGPYGYTF.

The chain is built from TRBV11-2 and TRBJ2-7; TRBD1 aligns across 10 bases. Germline V gives CDR1 SGHAT, CDR2 FQNNGV. This CDR3 contains 15 residues. V lost 6 bases, J lost 3 bases, and 8 bases stayed unmatched. The CDR3 spells CASRSTGGSGYEQYF. The CDR3 coding sequence is TGTGCCAGCAGGTCGACAGGGGGCTCAGGCTACGAGCAGTACTTC.

V gene TRBV29-1 combines with J gene TRBJ1-2; 7 positions match TRBD1. J gave up 4 bases and V 4 bases, and 6 bases lay outside the gene matches. Germline CDR1 is SQVTM and CDR2 is ANQGSEA. CDR3 length: 13 amino acids. The CDR3 bases are TGCAGCGTTGGGGGACAGCCTAGCTATGGCTACACCTTC. It encodes CSVGGQPSYGYTF.

The V and J genes are TRBV27 and TRBJ1-4, with no clear D. Germline CDR1 is MNHEY and CDR2 is SMNVEV (reference sequence). Deletions cut 2 bases from V and 4 bases from J, with 5 bases between. The CDR3 runs 13 residues. CDR3: CASSLRLNEKLFF. DNA of the CDR3: TGTGCCAGCAGTTTACGGCTTAATGAAAAACTGTTTTTT.

The chain is built from TRBV6-6 and TRBJ2-7; TRBD2 matches 7 bases. The CDR3 covers 15 residues. Germline lookup yields CDR1 MNHNY and CDR2 SVGAGI (reference sequence). The V segment lost 7 bases and the J segment 1 base; nucleotides outside the gene matches: 10. Here the CDR3 reads CASNNAGDASYEQYF. As DNA, the CDR3 is TGTGCCAGCAATAACGCGGGGGACGCATCCTACGAGCAGTACTTC.

This clone was observed a single time. The rearrangement links TRBV13 to TRBJ2-7; 10 bases match TRBD1. Germline V gene lookup returns CDR1 PRHDT and CDR2 FYEKMQ (reference sequence). CDR3 size: 14 residues. J lost 2 bases, V lost 5 bases, and 3 bases had no gene match. Here the CDR3 reads CASSMTGGTYEQYF. The CDR3, as DNA: TGTGCCAGCAGCATGACAGGGGGCACCTACGAGCAGTACTTC.

This clone showed up just once. The chain joins TRBV10-3 to TRBJ1-2; no clear D. V was trimmed by 7 bases and J by 2 bases, leaving 11 bases between them. CDR3 length: 13 amino acids. CDR1 is ENHRY and CDR2 is SYGVKD in the germline V gene. The CDR3 bases are TGTGCCATCACCCGGGGAGAAAACTATGGCTACACCTTC. Encoded protein: CAITRGENYGYTF.